This TCR beta chain is drawn from a study of identical twins. Study-level results: Models underestimated TCR alpha sharing (out-of-frame) in monozygotic twins. Low generation-probability sequences were in excess among twin-shared out-of-frame alpha sequences.

cDNA carried unique molecular identifiers, and a universal primer site was added by template switching. TCRdb reprocessed the 5' RACE reads via MiXCR and lists one record per CDR3 protein. The data hold just under 650,000 distinct CDR3 sequences, with about 7.6% observed a single time. CDR1 is MNHEY, CDR2 SVGAGI, per germline. This CDR3 is 13 amino acids long. V lost 0 bases and J lost 7, with 4 bases in between. The sample holds a few counts of this clonotype. Its antigen is currently unknown. This sample was shared with a second study, whose subject was yellow fever vaccine responses in identical twins.

The sequencing input was PBMCs. The receptor was derived from a woman aged 18-29 years in good health. The gene calls are TRBV6-5 and TRBJ1-6; D ambiguous. The CDR3 protein is CASSYSGNSPLHF. CDR3 sequence (DNA): TGTGCCAGCAGTTACTCGGGGAATTCACCCCTCCACTTT.